These 26 T cell receptor beta chains were all obtained from the same sample, sequenced in a study of glioma-infiltrating T cells. Amplification of TCR alpha and beta CDR3 regions from RNA used iRepertoire nested multiplex PCR. TCRdb re-called the multiplex PCR reads with MiXCR, one entry per CDR3 protein. There are around 190,000 distinct CDR3 sequences in the sample; under 55% occur only once, and 5% to 5.5% lies in the top ten. What was sequenced was glioma tissue, nonneoplastic brain tissue, or PBMCs (not recorded which). The receptors were gathered from a human donor with low-grade glioma or glioblastoma, undergoing nonglioma brain surgery, or in good health (not recorded which).

The gene calls are TRBV4-1 and TRBJ1-3; D gene uncertain. The CDR3 covers 16 residues. Trimming shortened V by 0 bases and J by 0 bases, and 9 bases separated the two germline ends. Germline-derived CDR1 and CDR2 are MGHRA and YSYEKL. The CDR3 nucleotides are TGCGCCAGCAGCCAAGATCGGCCCGGCTCTGGAAACACCATATATTTT. It is translated as CASSQDRPGSGNTIYF.

Concerning this clonotype itself: A much larger clone sits a single nucleotide away, making a read error possible. This sequence joins TRBV14 and TRBJ2-3, with D possibly being TRBD2 (5 bases). The germline V gene encodes CDR1 SGHDN and CDR2 FVKESK. This CDR3 contains 15 residues. This CDR3 is CAISQDTRSTDTQYF. The DNA for the CDR3 is TGTGCCATCAGCCAAGATACTAGGAGCACAGATACGCAGTATTTT.

This clonotype was counted a few times. The chain joins TRBV12-3 or TRBV12-4 to TRBJ1-3; D unresolved. Deletions cut 8 bases from V and 7 bases from J, with 18 bases between. CDR3 length: 14 amino acids. CDR3 nucleotide sequence: TGTGCCAGCGTTAGTGTGGGGTTTTTGAACACCATATATTTT. Its protein product is CASVSVGFLNTIYF.

This clonotype was detected many times. The chain is built from TRBV25-1 and TRBJ1-1; perhaps TRBD1 as D (6 bases). The CDR3 is 16 amino acids. V gave up 4 bases and J gave up 2 bases, with 17 bases separating them. Looked up from germline, CDR1 is MGHDK and CDR2 is SYGVNS. CDR3 protein: CASSVTTGHFNTEAFF. DNA for the CDR3: TGTGCCAGCAGTGTAACCACGGGACACTTCAACACTGAAGCTTTCTTT. Complete variable domain (other parts from reference TRBV25-1 and TRBJ1-1): EADIYQTPRYLVIGTGKKITLECSQTMGHDKMYWYQQDPGMELHLIHYSYGVNSTEKGDLSSESTVSRIRTEHFPLTLESARPSHTSQYLCASSVTTGHFNTEAFFGQGTRLTVV.

The chain uses TRBV7-2 and TRBJ1-6; 8 bases map to TRBD1. From germline, CDR1 is SGHTA and CDR2 FQGNSA. The CDR3 runs 15 residues. V gave up 5 bases and J gave up 8 bases; unmatched junction bases: 8. The CDR3 bases are TGTGCCAGCAGCCACCAGGGGGCCTGGGATTCACCCCTCCACTTT. This codes for CASSHQGAWDSPLHF.

About this clonotype: A read error may explain this, as a much larger clone is one base away. The gene calls are TRBV3-1 and TRBJ1-4; D ambiguous. Looked up from germline, CDR1 is LGHDT and CDR2 is YNNKEL (reference sequence). The CDR3 consists of 13 residues. CDR3 DNA sequence: TGTGCCAGCAGCCACGAAGGAAATGAAAAAGTGTTTTTT. Its translation is CASSHEGNEKVFF.

In this sample, this clonotype turned up many times. This chain uses TRBV2 with TRBJ2-3; D perhaps matches TRBD1 (6 bases). CDR1 is SNHLY, CDR2 FYNNEI, per germline. V lost 4 bases, J lost 3 bases, and 8 bases lay in between. The CDR3 sequence is 13 residues long. The CDR3 DNA follows: TGTGCCAGCAGTGTGAGGGGGACAGATACGCAGTATTTT. This gives the protein CASSVRGTDTQYF.

This clonotype was recorded many times. V is TRBV7-2 and J is TRBJ1-1; no clear D. CDR3 length: 13 residues. CDR1 SGHTA and CDR2 FQGNSA come from the germline V gene. Trimming removed 5 bases from V and 6 bases from J, with 13 bases in between. This chain's CDR3 is CASSELRVAEAFF. The CDR3 region has the DNA TGTGCCAGCAGCGAGTTGCGTGTAGCTGAAGCTTTCTTT.

Remarks on this clonotype: It may be a read error: a sequence one base away is much more abundant. This rearrangement joins TRBV6-6 to TRBJ2-7; 9 nucleotides line up with TRBD2. The CDR3 is 14 amino acids. Looked up from germline, CDR1 is MNHNY and CDR2 is SVGAGI (reference sequence). V shed 4 bases and J 4 bases; nucleotides not matched to a gene: 5. The DNA of the CDR3 is TGTGCCAGCAGTTTAGCGGGAGTTATATACGAGCAGTACTTC. Its translation is CASSLAGVIYEQYF.

About this clonotype itself: One junction end does not reproduce the germline sequence, and a read error may be involved. V usage is TRBV5-4 and J usage is TRBJ2-2, with D perhaps TRBD2 (5 bases). This CDR3 comprises 12 residues. Germline lookup yields CDR1 SGHNT and CDR2 YYREEE (reference sequence). CDR3 sequence reads: CASSRGIGEMFF. CDR3 DNA: TGTGCCAGCAGCCGGGGTATCGGGGAGATGTTTTTT. Combining the CDR3 with reference TRBV5-4 and TRBJ2-2 gives the whole variable domain ETGVTQSPTHLIKTRGQQVTLRCSSQSGHNTVSWYQQALGQGPQFIFQYYREEENGRGNFPPRFSGLQFPNYSSELNVNALELDDSALYLCASSRGIGEMFFGEGSRLTVL.

This clonotype appeared many times. The rearrangement joins TRBV27 to TRBJ2-1; D is tentatively TRBD1 or TRBD2 (6 bases each). Germline CDR1 reads MNHEY; CDR2 reads SMNVEV (reference sequence). V gave up 2 bases and J gave up 8 bases, with 10 bases separating them. This CDR3 comprises 13 residues. The CDR3 coding sequence is TGTGCCAGCAGTTTAAAGGGGGGACATGAGCAGTTCTTC. Encoded protein: CASSLKGGHEQFF.

Ten or more counts support this clonotype. The V gene is TRBV2, the J gene TRBJ2-7; D is undetermined. The V end was cut by 2 bases, the J end by 3 bases, with 5 bases between. CDR1 is SNHLY, CDR2 FYNNEI, per germline. This CDR3 comprises 12 residues. The CDR3 DNA is TGTGCCAGCAGTGAATCGGTCTACGAGCAGTACTTC. Its protein product is CASSESVYEQYF.

As to this clonotype: A clone one base away is much larger, so this may be a read error. The V and J genes are TRBV2 and TRBJ1-1; no definite D call. CDR3 length: 14 amino acids. Germline V CDR1 and CDR2: SNHLY, FYNNEI. V lost 8 bases to trimming and J lost 6 bases, with 19 bases between them. The CDR3: CASEATRFSAEAFF. As DNA, the CDR3 is TGTGCCAGCGAGGCCACCAGGTTCAGCGCTGAAGCTTTCTTT. The full variable domain, in which reference TRBV2 and TRBJ1-1 provide the parts outside the CDR3, is EPEVTQTPSHQVTQMGQEVILRCVPISNHLYFYWYRQILGQKVEFLVSFYNNEISEKSEIFDDQFSVERPDGSNFTLKIRSTKLEDSAMYFCASEATRFSAEAFFGQGTRLTVV.

This clonotype was picked up one time. A much more abundant neighbour one base away suggests this may be a read error. The CDR3 nucleotides read TGTGCCAGCACCCCGACAGGGAGCGGCTATGGCCACACCTTC. This sequence encodes CASTPTGSGYGHTF. The V call is TRBV12-3 or TRBV12-4, the J call TRBJ1-2; 7 bases are shared with TRBD1. CDR3 length: 14 residues.

There are many counts of this clonotype. The V call is TRBV28, the J call TRBJ1-5; 9 bases are shared with TRBD1. The CDR3 has 16 amino acids. The germline gives CDR1 MDHEN, CDR2 SYDVKM. After removal of 5 bases from V and 6 bases from J, the junction contained 11 bases not matched to a gene. CDR3 nucleotides: TGTGCCAGCAGTCCCTTCGGGACAGGGATTTTTCAGCCCCAGCATTTT. Protein: CASSPFGTGIFQPQHF.

CDR3 DNA sequence: TGTGCGAACAGAACCGGGACAGATGGGGTTGTGCAAACGCAGTATTTT. It codes for CANRTGTDGVVQTQYF. V usage is TRBV28 and J usage is TRBJ2-3, with 7 nucleotides matching TRBD1. The CDR3 length is 16 residues. Germline-derived CDR1 and CDR2 are MDHEN and SYDVKM.

The sample holds many counts of this clonotype. This chain joins TRBV6-1 and TRBJ1-5; 7 nucleotides line up with TRBD1. The ends lost 5 bases at V and 9 bases at J; junction bases unmatched: 10. This CDR3 is 14 amino acids long. CDR1 is MNHNS and CDR2 is SASEGT in the germline V gene. The CDR3 DNA is TGTGCCAGCAGTACCGACAGGGTCAGGCGGCCCCAGCATTTT. This gives the protein CASSTDRVRRPQHF.

This clonotype was observed at least ten times. V usage is TRBV6-1 and J usage is TRBJ2-2; perhaps TRBD2 as D (5 bases). Trimming stripped 6 bases from V and 1 base from J, with 12 bases between. The CDR3 contains 15 residues. CDR1 and CDR2 (germline): MNHNS, SASEGT. In DNA form, the CDR3 reads TGTGCCAGCAGCCTTAACGGGATGAACACCGGGGAGCTGTTTTTT. Amino acids: CASSLNGMNTGELFF.

This clonotype was observed at least ten times. The chain has TRBV7-2 and TRBJ2-7; 7 bases are shared with TRBD2. This CDR3 contains 16 residues. The germline V gene has CDR1 SGHTA and CDR2 FQGNSA. The V segment lost 1 base and the J segment 2 bases; nucleotides outside the gene matches: 8. The CDR3 DNA follows: TGTGCCAGCAGCTTAGTTCCGCAGCGGGGTACCTACGAGCAGTACTTC. Its translation: CASSLVPQRGTYEQYF.

The V and J genes are TRBV7-2 and TRBJ2-3; TRBD2 is a possible D gene (5 bases). Germline CDR1 SGHTA, CDR2 FQGNSA. The V end lost 3 bases, the J end lost 4 bases, and 11 bases lay between the germline ends. The CDR3 has 14 amino acids. CDR3 loop: CASSLPGWADTQYF. The CDR3 DNA reads as TGTGCCAGCAGCTTGCCGGGGTGGGCAGATACGCAGTATTTT.

As concerns this clonotype: A much larger clone is a single base away; this may be a read error. The chain combines TRBV7-2 with TRBJ2-7, with 9 positions matching TRBD2. The CDR3 contains 15 residues. Per germline, CDR1 SGHTA and CDR2 FQGNSA. Trimming at V came to 6 bases and at J to 4 bases, leaving 10 bases not matched to a gene. The CDR3 loop reads CASRVALAGLYEQYF. CDR3 in DNA: TGTGCCAGCAGAGTAGCCCTAGCGGGACTGTACGAGCAGTACTTC.

In this sample, this clonotype turned up many times. The V call is TRBV28, the J call TRBJ2-3; 9 bases map to TRBD1. The V gene end was trimmed by 2 bases and the J gene end by 4 bases; junction bases not matched to a gene: 10. CDR3 length: 17 amino acids. Germline values: CDR1 MDHEN, CDR2 SYDVKM. CDR3 DNA sequence: TGTGCCAGCAGTTTAGTGGACAGGGGTTCTTTCCCAGATACGCAGTATTTT. Residues: CASSLVDRGSFPDTQYF.

This clonotype was detected many times. The V and J genes are TRBV27 and TRBJ2-1; D not resolved. This CDR3 region has 11 residues. Germline lookup yields CDR1 MNHEY and CDR2 SMNVEV (reference sequence). Between the trimmed V and J ends, which lost 6 bases and 9 bases, there was a span of 9 bases. The CDR3 here is CASSVGSEQFF. In DNA, the CDR3 is TGTGCCAGCAGCGTGGGATCTGAGCAGTTCTTC.

This sequence joins TRBV10-3 and TRBJ2-7; 7 bases align to TRBD2. CDR1 is ENHRY and CDR2 is SYGVKD in the germline V gene. The CDR3 extends over 13 amino acids. The ends lost 5 bases at V and 5 bases at J; junction bases unmatched: 6. The CDR3 loop is CAISPGGNHEQYF. As DNA, the CDR3 is TGTGCCATCAGTCCCGGGGGGAATCACGAGCAGTACTTC.

Ten or more counts support this clonotype. The V and J genes are TRBV7-8 and TRBJ2-3; 7 bases line up with TRBD2. J lost 4 bases, V lost 5 bases, and 9 bases had no gene match. Germline V gene data show CDR1 as SGHVS and CDR2 as FQNEAQ. CDR3 length: 15 amino acids. This CDR3 is CASSRTRSNSDTQYF. The DNA for the CDR3 is TGTGCCAGCAGCAGGACTAGGAGCAATTCAGATACGCAGTATTTT.

The chain is built from TRBV7-3 and TRBJ2-3, with D unresolved. Trimming removed 3 bases at V and 4 bases at J, with 5 bases between. Germline CDR1 SGHTA, CDR2 FQGTGA. CDR3 length: 12 amino acids. This CDR3 reads CASSFKSDTQYF. Here the CDR3 DNA reads TGTGCCAGCAGCTTCAAGTCAGATACGCAGTATTTT. The full variable domain, completed using reference TRBV7-3 and TRBJ2-3, is GAGVSQTPSNKVTEKGKYVELRCDPISGHTALYWYRQSLGQGPEFLIYFQGTGAADDSGLPNDRFFAVRPEGSVSTLKIQRTERGDSAVYLCASSFKSDTQYFGPGTRLTVL.